Shown below are 2 T cell receptor beta chains from a single sample sequenced in a study of cytomegalovirus exposure and HLA in healthy donors. Clones were sequenced by immunoSEQ multiplex PCR, and TCRdb holds only the in-frame ones, with some missing. The sample carries hundreds of thousands of clones, about nine tenths recorded once. The material sequenced was PBMCs. All receptors come from a woman between 18 and 30 years old in good health and CMV-seronegative.

The chain couples TRBV9 to TRBJ2-7; 7 bases map to TRBD1. The trim removed 6 bases at V and 2 bases at J, leaving 11 bases unmatched. The length of the CDR3 is 15 residues. The germline gives CDR1 SGDLS, CDR2 YYNGEE. Here the CDR3 reads CASTCWGQNTYEQYF. The CDR3 bases are TGTGCCAGCACCTGTTGGGGACAGAATACCTACGAGCAGTACTTC.

This chain connects TRBV19 to TRBJ1-5, with a tentative D call TRBD1 (5 bases). CDR3 size: 15 residues. Germline CDR1 and CDR2: LNHDA and SQIVND (reference sequence). V gave up 1 base and J gave up 0 bases, with 7 bases separating them. The CDR3 DNA reads TGTGCCAGTAGTATAGGGGGCGGTAGCAATCAGCCCCAGCATTTT. As protein: CASSIGGGSNQPQHF.